This T cell receptor beta chain was captured in a study of cytomegalovirus exposure and HLA in healthy donors. PCR involved 60 Vbeta and 13 Jbeta primers. TCRdb's copy holds only in-frame clones and misses some; the assay was immunoSEQ multiplex PCR. The data hold over 150,000 clones, with about 84% observed a single time. V lost 4 bases, J lost 5 bases, and 24 bases lay in between. The CDR3 has 18 amino acids. The germline V gene encodes CDR1 MNHEY and CDR2 SMNVEV (reference sequence). This sequence was found in a woman aged 35 to 49 in good health and CMV-seropositive. J is TRBJ2-1 and V is TRBV27, with a tentative D call TRBD2 (6 bases). Sequenced input: PBMCs. The CDR3: CASSSLAFYGGVDNEQFF. CDR3 DNA sequence: TGTGCCAGCAGTTCTCTCGCATTTTATGGAGGGGTCGACAATGAGCAGTTCTTC.